The 22 T cell receptor beta chains below all came from one sample that was sequenced in a study of shared clonotypes between healthy human individuals. Profiling relied on immunoSEQ multiplex PCR, and the TCRdb table lists in-frame clones only, not all of them. This table holds more than 2,000,000 clones, roughly 93% found once. The sequenced sample was naive CD4+ T cells from PBMCs. Documented subset: CD45RA+ positively selected. These receptors all stem from a man in his late teens or twenties in good health. Some clones in this sample may be carry-over from other donors' samples.

V usage is TRBV7-2 and J usage is TRBJ2-1; maybe TRBD2 (5 bases). CDR3 length: 15 residues. Trimming pared 4 bases from V and 0 bases from J, leaving 10 bases between. Looked up from germline, CDR1 is SGHTA and CDR2 is FQGNSA. The CDR3 is CASSWELSSYNEQFF. The CDR3 DNA reads TGTGCCAGCAGCTGGGAGCTCAGCTCCTACAATGAGCAGTTCTTC.

Worth noting for this clone: In the same sample, other DNA sequences code for this CDR3. The CDR3, as DNA: TGTGCCAGCAGCTTAGCGAGCGGGAACACCGGGGAGCTGTTTTTT. The encoded protein is CASSLASGNTGELFF. The J gene is TRBJ2-2, the V gene TRBV7-2; tentatively, D is TRBD2 (5 bases). Trimming took off 0 bases at V and 1 base at J, with 6 bases between the two ends. The CDR3 totals 15 residues. Germline V gene data show CDR1 as SGHTA and CDR2 as FQGNSA.

The V call is TRBV19, the J call TRBJ2-7; D unresolved. In germline, CDR1 is LNHDA, CDR2 SQIVND (reference sequence). The CDR3 covers 13 residues. The ends were cut back, 6 bases at V and 2 bases at J, with 11 bases in the middle. The CDR3 loop is CASRNGPAYEQYF. The CDR3 DNA is TGTGCCAGTAGAAACGGACCAGCCTACGAGCAGTACTTC.

A single count supports this clone. This chain uses TRBV5-5 with TRBJ1-3, with D hard to call. The CDR3 loop spans 13 amino acids. Germline values: CDR1 SGHKS, CDR2 YYEKEE (reference sequence). V was trimmed by 2 bases and J by 2 bases, leaving 5 bases between them. The CDR3 DNA reads as TGTGCCAGCAGCTTCTTTGCTGGAAACACCATATATTTT. Protein: CASSFFAGNTIYF.

V gene TRBV5-1 combines with J gene TRBJ2-1, with D possibly matching TRBD1 (5 bases). Germline V CDR1 and CDR2: SGHRS, YFSETQ. Trimming left V 0 bases short and J 7 bases short, with 11 bases between. The CDR3 consists of 14 residues. The CDR3 nucleotides are TGCGCCAGCAGCTTGGTGGCAGGACAAAATGAGCAGTTCTTC. This sequence encodes CASSLVAGQNEQFF.

The V call is TRBV7-9, the J call TRBJ2-2; TRBD1 is a possible D gene (7 bases). The CDR3 totals 14 residues. Per germline, CDR1 SEHNR and CDR2 FQNEAQ (reference sequence). V lost 10 bases and J 7 bases, leaving 19 bases between the germline ends. CDR3 residues: CATTRGEVSGELFF. CDR3 coding DNA: TGTGCCACCACCAGGGGGGAGGTCAGCGGGGAGCTGTTTTTT.

The V and J genes are TRBV5-8 and TRBJ2-1; 7 bases align to TRBD1. J gave up 2 bases and V 6 bases, and 8 bases lay outside the gene matches. Germline CDR1 and CDR2: SGHTS and YDEGEE. The length of the CDR3 is 15 residues. DNA for the CDR3: TGTGCCAGCAACTTCCGACAGGGCACCTACAATGAGCAGTTCTTC. It is translated as CASNFRQGTYNEQFF. Filled out from reference TRBV5-8 and TRBJ2-1, the complete variable domain reads EAGVTQSPTHLIKTRGQQATLRCSPISGHTSVYWYQQALGLGLQFLLWYDEGEERNRGNFPPRFSGRQFPNYSSELNVNALELEDSALYLCASNFRQGTYNEQFFGPGTRLTVL.

The V and J genes are TRBV5-1 and TRBJ1-4; the match to TRBD1 covers 9 bases. With V trimmed by 4 bases and J by 7 bases, 8 bases remained unmatched. The CDR3 spans 15 residues. The V gene's germline CDR1 is SGHRS and CDR2 YFSETQ. CDR3 sequence reads: CASSLTTGGFEKLFF. The CDR3 region has the DNA TGCGCCAGCAGCCTTACGACAGGGGGGTTTGAAAAACTGTTTTTT.

The V call is TRBV19, the J call TRBJ2-7; 7 bases map to TRBD1. Germline V CDR1 and CDR2: LNHDA, SQIVND (reference sequence). Trimming removed 4 bases from V and 4 bases from J; junction bases left unmatched: 4. The CDR3 runs to 13 residues. The CDR3 sequence: CASSSGTDYEQYF. The DNA of the CDR3 is TGTGCCAGTAGTAGTGGGACAGATTACGAGCAGTACTTC.

Remarks on this clone: In the same sample, other DNA sequences code for this CDR3. The rearrangement links TRBV2 to TRBJ1-5, with no clear D. The CDR3 covers 14 residues. Looked up from germline, CDR1 is SNHLY and CDR2 is FYNNEI. The germline V and J ends were trimmed by 4 bases and 0 bases, with 7 bases remaining between them. CDR3 loop: CASSVGGSNQPQHF. Here the CDR3 DNA reads TGTGCCAGCAGTGTTGGAGGTAGCAATCAGCCCCAGCATTTT.

The chain carries TRBV19 and TRBJ1-2; D might be TRBD1 (5 bases). With 8 bases removed from V and 0 bases from J, the gap between germline ends came to 16 bases. The CDR3 runs to 15 residues. The germline V gene encodes CDR1 LNHDA and CDR2 SQIVND (reference sequence). CDR3 region: CASYQTTGANYGYTF. The CDR3 nucleotides read TGTGCCAGTTACCAAACCACAGGAGCTAACTATGGCTACACCTTC.

This clone appeared a single time. The J gene is TRBJ2-7, the V gene TRBV27; perhaps TRBD1 as D (5 bases). The CDR3 totals 15 residues. Germline CDR1 is MNHEY and CDR2 is SMNVEV (reference sequence). Trimming took off 2 bases at V and 4 bases at J, with 15 bases between the two ends. The chain's CDR3 is CASSLEGVSGYEQYF. CDR3 nucleotides: TGTGCCAGCAGTTTAGAAGGGGTGTCAGGGTACGAGCAGTACTTC.

This chain uses TRBV2 with TRBJ2-1; D is unclear. The length of the CDR3 is 14 residues. CDR1 SNHLY and CDR2 FYNNEI come from the germline V gene. V lost 3 bases and J 5 bases, leaving 11 bases between the germline ends. The CDR3 bases are TGTGCCAGCAGTGAGTCGCGCAGCAACAATGAGCAGTTCTTC. It encodes CASSESRSNNEQFF. Filled out from reference TRBV2 and TRBJ2-1, the complete variable domain reads EPEVTQTPSHQVTQMGQEVILRCVPISNHLYFYWYRQILGQKVEFLVSFYNNEISEKSEIFDDQFSVERPDGSNFTLKIRSTKLEDSAMYFCASSESRSNNEQFFGPGTRLTVL.

CDR3 residues: CASSRRGDRVTNTEAFF. CDR3 in DNA: TGTGCCAGCAGCCGAAGAGGGGACAGGGTAACGAACACTGAAGCTTTCTTT. V usage is TRBV28 and J usage is TRBJ1-1, with 9 positions matching TRBD1. Germline assignment: CDR1 MDHEN and CDR2 SYDVKM. This CDR3 comprises 17 residues. With 6 bases clipped from V and 1 base from J, the junction kept 12 bases outside the gene matches.

The chain recombines TRBV28 with TRBJ2-1; TRBD2 matches at 12 bases. J was trimmed by 2 bases and V by 3 bases; bases with no gene match: 2. Germline V gene data show CDR1 as MDHEN and CDR2 as SYDVKM. The length of the CDR3 is 16 residues. The CDR3 DNA follows: TGTGCCAGCAGTTTGACTAGCGGGAGACCCTACAATGAGCAGTTCTTC. This gives the protein CASSLTSGRPYNEQFF.

The V call is TRBV2, the J call TRBJ2-7, with 8 positions matching TRBD1. CDR3 length: 15 amino acids. In germline, CDR1 is SNHLY, CDR2 FYNNEI. V shed 6 bases, J shed 3 bases, and the junction held 10 bases outside the gene matches. The CDR3 loop reads CASRTGVGPYYEQYF. The CDR3 DNA follows: TGTGCCAGCAGGACAGGGGTTGGGCCCTACTACGAGCAGTACTTC.

This rearrangement joins TRBV15 to TRBJ2-1, with D tentatively TRBD1 (5 bases). The CDR3 sequence is 13 residues long. Trimming stripped 0 bases from V and 8 bases from J, with 8 bases between. Germline loops: CDR1 LNHNV, CDR2 YYDKDF (reference sequence). DNA for the CDR3: TGTGCCACCAGCAGAGATATAGGGGATGAGCAGTTCTTC. It yields the protein CATSRDIGDEQFF.

The genes are TRBV27 and TRBJ1-5; 8 positions agree with TRBD1. CDR3 length: 16 amino acids. From germline, CDR1 is MNHEY and CDR2 SMNVEV (reference sequence). Losses at the gene ends were 5 bases for V and 2 bases for J; bases not matched to a gene: 8. In DNA, the CDR3 is TGTGCCAGCAGTGACCAGGGGGCGCGGGGCAATCAGCCCCAGCATTTT. As protein: CASSDQGARGNQPQHF.

The V call is TRBV7-2, the J call TRBJ2-1, with D unclear. The CDR3 is 15 residues long. The germline CDR1 and CDR2 sequences are SGHTA and FQGNSA. Between the trimmed V and J ends, which lost 5 bases and 6 bases, there was a span of 17 bases. The CDR3 is CASSQSRFSGNEQFF. Written as DNA, the CDR3 is TGTGCCAGCAGCCAATCTAGGTTTTCGGGCAATGAGCAGTTCTTC.

V is TRBV7-2 and J is TRBJ2-7; no reliable D call. The germline gives CDR1 SGHTA, CDR2 FQGNSA. V lost 5 bases to trimming and J lost 3 bases, with 14 bases between them. The CDR3 has 14 amino acids. In nucleotides, the CDR3 is TGTGCCAGCAGCATCACCCTAGGGTTCTACGAGCAGTACTTC. This gives the protein CASSITLGFYEQYF.

As concerns this clone: Other DNA sequences in this specimen translate into the identical CDR3. The V and J genes are TRBV5-6 and TRBJ2-3, with D possibly called TRBD1 or TRBD2 (5 bases each). V shed 1 base and J shed 4 bases, with 7 bases lying between them. From germline, CDR1 is SGHDT and CDR2 YYEEEE. This CDR3 spans 13 amino acids. CDR3 residues: CASSLTGPDTQYF. The CDR3 nucleotides are TGTGCCAGCAGCTTGACGGGGCCAGATACGCAGTATTTT.

J is TRBJ2-2 and V is TRBV7-2; 7 positions match TRBD1. Looked up from germline, CDR1 is SGHTA and CDR2 is FQGNSA. The length of the CDR3 is 14 residues. The V and J ends lost 7 bases and 1 base, in that order; junction bases with no gene match: 3. The CDR3 reads CASMTGLNTGELFF. CDR3 coding DNA: TGTGCCAGCATGACAGGGCTGAACACCGGGGAGCTGTTTTTT.